This T cell receptor beta chain was found in a study of blood T cell repertoires in COVID-19. Across the whole study: The United States, Italy and Spain supplied acute and convalescent COVID-19 samples. Sample material is recorded as cDNA or gDNA derived from T cells, B-cell-depleted T cells, or PBMCs.

Trimming took off 1 base at V and 2 bases at J, with 16 bases between the two ends. Germline lookup yields CDR1 MGHRA and CDR2 YSYEKL. The CDR3 is made up of 17 amino acids. Per the original methods: Reference gene primer amplification gave nucleated cell count estimates. The protocol was immunoSEQ multiplex PCR, while the TCRdb copy is restricted to in-frame clones and leaves out a portion. That table supplies the V and J calls and clone size; D and trimming were determined from the DNA. The table lists about 210,000 clones, about 90% of them singletons, with more than 0.95% in the top ten. The source of this sequence is a man aged 25 to 40 with acute or convalescent COVID-19. The sequenced material came from peripheral blood. This chain joins TRBV4-1 and TRBJ2-3; D possibly corresponds to TRBD2 (5 bases). CDR3 loop: CASSQGSTRIFTDTQYF. CDR3 DNA: TGCGCCAGCAGCCAAGGGTCTACTAGAATTTTCACAGATACGCAGTATTTT.